These 18 T cell receptor beta chains came from one sample sequenced in a study of T-cell reconstitution after alpha-beta-depleted transplantation in children. A TCRbeta library incorporating unique molecular identifiers was prepared. TCRdb processed the PCR reads anew with MiXCR; each CDR3 protein has one entry. Among 170,000 or so distinct CDR3 sequences listed, about 6.4% were seen once. Sequencing used PBMCs from the stem cell graft donor, obtained from the stem cell graft. The receptors shown here come from a human donor who donated a stem cell graft to a child with Wiskott-Aldrich syndrome.

This clonotype was counted only a few times. The chain joins TRBV4-2 to TRBJ2-1; 10 nucleotides agree with TRBD1. Germline values: CDR1 LGHNA, CDR2 YNFKEQ. This CDR3 is built from 18 residues. J lost 0 bases, V lost 4 bases, and 9 bases had no gene match. CDR3 bases: TGTGCCAGCAGCCTTAAGCGGGGACAGGGGTACTCCTACAATGAGCAGTTCTTC. Translating gives CASSLKRGQGYSYNEQFF.

This clonotype was picked up many times. The chain recombines TRBV6-5 with TRBJ2-4; D possibly corresponds to TRBD1 (5 bases). Trimming removed 5 bases at V and 0 bases at J, with 17 bases between. Germline loops: CDR1 MNHEY, CDR2 SVGAGI. The CDR3 contains 17 residues. CDR3 DNA: TGTGCCAGCAGTCTACGTGGGGCAGCTTTAGCCAAAAACATTCAGTACTTC. Translated, it gives CASSLRGAALAKNIQYF.

This clonotype was recorded a few times. The chain recombines TRBV5-5 with TRBJ1-1, with D maybe TRBD1 (6 bases). This CDR3 has 15 amino acids. Germline CDR1 is SGHKS and CDR2 is YYEKEE (reference sequence). Trimming took off 3 bases at V and 1 base at J, with 13 bases between the two ends. CDR3 DNA: TGTGCCAGCAGCTCCGTCGGGGGCTGGAACACTGAAGCTTTCTTT. Translated, it gives CASSSVGGWNTEAFF.

This chain connects TRBV30 to TRBJ1-6; 9 bases fit TRBD1. V was clipped by 0 bases and J by 8 bases; unmatched bases: 2. CDR1 and CDR2 (germline): GTSNPN, SVGIG (reference sequence). The CDR3 has 14 amino acids. The CDR3 DNA is TGTGCCTGGAGTGTACAGGGGGCGGATTCACCCCTCCACTTT. Translated: CAWSVQGADSPLHF. The entire variable domain, with the rest obtained from reference TRBV30 and TRBJ1-6, is as follows: SQTIHQWPATLVQPVGSPLSLECTVEGTSNPNLYWYRQAAGRGLQLLFYSVGIGQISSEVPQNLSASRPQDRQFILSSKKLLLSDSGFYLCAWSVQGADSPLHFGNGTRLTVT.

This clonotype was detected ten times or more. The rearrangement uses TRBV29-1 and TRBJ2-3, with D perhaps being TRBD1 or TRBD2 (5 bases each). In germline, CDR1 is SQVTM, CDR2 ANQGSEA. Trimming removed 7 bases at V and 0 bases at J, with 14 bases between. CDR3 size: 14 residues. In DNA form, the CDR3 reads TGCAGCGGGGGGAGCGTCCCCAGCACAGATACGCAGTATTTT. The encoded protein is CSGGSVPSTDTQYF.

The chain is built from TRBV30 and TRBJ1-4; TRBD1 aligns across 7 bases. CDR1 is GTSNPN, CDR2 SVGIG, per germline (reference sequence). V lost 3 bases and J lost 5; bases outside the gene matches: 3. The CDR3 contains 13 residues. This chain's CDR3 is CAWSGTVNEKLFF. The CDR3 nucleotides read TGTGCCTGGAGCGGGACAGTCAATGAAAAACTGTTTTTT.

This clonotype was counted ten times or more. The chain uses TRBV12-3 or TRBV12-4 and TRBJ1-5; D uncertain. This CDR3 spans 13 amino acids. V lost 3 bases and J lost 5, with 8 bases in between. DNA for the CDR3: TGTGCCAGCAGTTTGATGAAGGATCAGCCCCAGCATTTT. It specifies CASSLMKDQPQHF.

This clonotype was seen at least ten times. The genes are TRBV12-3 or TRBV12-4 and TRBJ1-2; possible D gene TRBD1, 6 bases. This CDR3 comprises 13 residues. V lost 5 bases to trimming and J lost 0 bases, with 7 bases between them. The CDR3 DNA reads TGTGCCAGCAGTCGACAGGCTAACTATGGCTACACCTTC. Encoded protein: CASSRQANYGYTF.

This clonotype has ten or more counts. The rearrangement joins TRBV12-3 or TRBV12-4 to TRBJ1-4, with D possibly TRBD1 on 6 matching bases. V was trimmed by 9 bases and J by 8 bases, leaving 13 bases between them. CDR3 length equals 12 residues. Here the CDR3 DNA reads TGTGCCAGTAGACAGGCCCGAGAAAAACTGTTTTTT. This sequence encodes CASRQAREKLFF.

This clonotype was counted ten times or more. The chain recombines TRBV6-5 with TRBJ1-1; D call uncertain. Germline CDR1 MNHEY, CDR2 SVGAGI. The CDR3 covers 18 residues. Trimming took off 0 bases at V and 2 bases at J, with 19 bases between the two ends. CDR3 sequence (DNA): TGTGCCAGCAGTTACTCGAATCCTCTGGGTTGGGTAAACACTGAAGCTTTCTTT. Translated: CASSYSNPLGWVNTEAFF.

CDR3 nucleotides: TGCAGCGTTGAAGACGAAACACAGTATGGCTACACCTTC. Amino acid sequence: CSVEDETQYGYTF. The rearrangement links TRBV29-1 to TRBJ1-2; D unclear. CDR1 SQVTM and CDR2 ANQGSEA come from the germline V gene. CDR3 length equals 13 residues. V gave up 0 bases and J gave up 5 bases, with 10 bases separating them.

V is TRBV24-1 and J is TRBJ2-2; TRBD2 matches 11 bases. The ends lost 4 bases at V and 1 base at J; junction bases unmatched: 4. The CDR3 is 17 residues long. From germline, CDR1 is KGHDR and CDR2 SFDVKD. The CDR3 nucleotides read TGTGCCACCAGTGAACCGGGACTAGCGGAGAACACCGGGGAGCTGTTTTTT. This codes for CATSEPGLAENTGELFF.

This clonotype was picked up many times. The chain's CDR3 is CAIKASGSGNEQFF. In nucleotides, the CDR3 is TGTGCCATCAAGGCTAGCGGGAGTGGGAATGAGCAGTTCTTC. The rearrangement joins TRBV10-3 to TRBJ2-1; 10 bases line up with TRBD2. The junction had 7 bases not matched to a gene; V was cut back by 7 bases and J by 7 bases. Germline-derived CDR1 and CDR2 are ENHRY and SYGVKD. This CDR3 comprises 14 residues.

This clonotype was observed many times. The V call is TRBV29-1, the J call TRBJ2-7, with D tentatively TRBD2 (6 bases). Germline CDR1 SQVTM, CDR2 ANQGSEA. The CDR3 length is 11 residues. Trimming pared 7 bases from V and 4 bases from J, leaving 11 bases between. The CDR3 region is CSGGDLYEQYF. The CDR3 nucleotides read TGCAGCGGCGGGGACTTATACGAGCAGTACTTC.

This clonotype came up many times. The CDR3, as DNA: TGTGCCAGCAGTAGCCAGGGTGATGAGACCCAGTACTTC. Amino acid sequence: CASSSQGDETQYF. The chain couples TRBV12-3 or TRBV12-4 to TRBJ2-5; D is possibly TRBD1 (5 bases). This CDR3 contains 13 residues. V lost 5 bases to trimming and J lost 5 bases, with 12 bases between them.

This clonotype was recorded at least ten times. The V gene is TRBV27, the J gene TRBJ1-3; D is uncertain. V was cut by 3 bases and J by 0 bases, with 9 bases left in between. Germline CDR1 and CDR2: MNHEY and SMNVEV (reference sequence). The CDR3 has 15 residues. The CDR3 coding sequence is TGTGCCAGCAGTTTGACCGGGAGCTCTGGAAACACCATATATTTT. Translating it yields CASSLTGSSGNTIYF.

This clonotype showed up many times. The chain combines TRBV20-1 with TRBJ2-7, with 7 bases matching TRBD1. V dropped 5 bases and J dropped 9; count of bases not matched to a gene: 19. CDR1 and CDR2 from the germline V gene are DFQATT and SNEGSKA (reference sequence). CDR3 size: 15 residues. CDR3 in DNA: TGCAGTGCTTCGGACAGGAGCCTATCTACGAGCAGGCAGTACTTC. Translating gives CSASDRSLSTSRQYF.

This clonotype appeared many times. The V gene is TRBV29-1, the J gene TRBJ1-2, with 8 bases that match TRBD1. CDR1 and CDR2 from the germline V gene are SQVTM and ANQGSEA. The CDR3 loop spans 14 amino acids. V gave up 5 bases and J gave up 0 bases; unmatched junction bases: 5. CDR3 coding DNA: TGCAGCGTTCCGGACAGGGAAGCTAACTATGGCTACACCTTC. It encodes CSVPDREANYGYTF. Variable domain in full (rest from reference TRBV29-1 and TRBJ1-2): SAVISQKPSRDICQRGTSLTIQCQVDSQVTMMFWYRQQPGQSLTLIATANQGSEATYESGFVIDKFPISRPNLTFSTLTVSNMSPEDSSIYLCSVPDREANYGYTFGSGTRLTVV.